This TCR beta chain was captured in a study of blood T cell repertoires in COVID-19. The wider study: Nucleic acid was either cDNA or gDNA, and it came from T cells, B-cell-depleted T cells, or PBMCs.

CDR3 length: 14 amino acids. Germline CDR1 and CDR2: MGHRA and YSYEKL. Trimming removed 3 bases at V and 1 base at J, with 9 bases between. This clone came up once. Within the sample, other DNA sequences also encode this same CDR3. Produced via immunoSEQ multiplex PCR; TCRdb's table is partial and in-frame only. The sample lists 200,000 to 250,000 clones, roughly nine tenths seen once, with 1.5% to 2% in the top ten. The chain uses TRBV4-1 and TRBJ1-2, with D possibly matching TRBD1 (5 bases). The receptor comes from a middle-aged man with active or convalescent COVID-19. Sequenced input: peripheral blood. The DNA of the CDR3 is TGCGCCAGCAGCCAGGACACCGGTAACTATGGCTACACCTTC. This translates into CASSQDTGNYGYTF.